This is a list of T cell receptor beta chains from one sample in a study of T cell responses to AZD1222 COVID-19 vaccine. The data were produced by immunoSEQ multiplex PCR, yet TCRdb's version contains in-frame clones alone and is incomplete. The sample lists just over 150,000 clones, roughly nine tenths seen once, with roughly 6.9% in the top ten. The starting material was peripheral blood, obtained after recovery from COVID-19. These receptors came from an adult who had recovered from COVID-19. Both conserved end residues are part of each CDR3. D genes are given only for firm matches. Clone size is not always given. Where it is, it says once, few, many or a class for expanded clones.

abundance	d_gene	v_gene	j_gene	CDR3nt	CDR3aa
once	TRBD2	TRBV5-4	TRBJ2-5	TGTGCCAGCAGCCCCCCTACCGTCACTAGCGGGAGGCTACAGACCCAGTACTTC	CASSPPTVTSGRLQTQYF
few	.	TRBV6-6	TRBJ2-7	TGTGCCAGCAGTTACTTTGGTGGATCCAGCTCCTACGAGCAGTACTTC	CASSYFGGSSSYEQYF
.	TRBD1	TRBV5-3	TRBJ2-7	TGTGCCAGAAGCTACCGGACAGGGGACGAGCAGTACTTC	CARSYRTGDEQYF
.	.	TRBV7-3	TRBJ2-1	TGTGCCAGCAGCTTCCGGCAGGGTGGTTACAATGAGCAGTTCTTC	CASSFRQGGYNEQFF
.	TRBD1	TRBV6-6	TRBJ2-7	TGTGCCAGCAGTTACGGTCCGATGGGACAGAACTACGAGCAGTACTTC	CASSYGPMGQNYEQYF
.	.	TRBV28	TRBJ1-2	TGTGCCAGCATAGGGAACCCCTATGGCTACACCTTC	CASIGNPYGYTF
.	.	TRBV5-1	TRBJ1-2	TGCGCCAGCAGCTTAGACAATAATGGCTACACCTTC	CASSLDNNGYTF
.	.	TRBV6-6	TRBJ2-1	TGTGCCAGCACCTTTTGGCGGGATTACAATGAGCAGTTCTTC	CASTFWRDYNEQFF
.	TRBD2	TRBV5-4	TRBJ2-7	TGTGCCAGCAGCCTGGGCAGTCGTAGCGGGGGTTACGAGCAGTACTTC	CASSLGSRSGGYEQYF
.	TRBD2	TRBV7-3	TRBJ2-2	TGTGCCAGCAGCTCCCTCATTGGCGGGGGGATGGAGCTGTTTTTT	CASSSLIGGGMELFF
.	.	TRBV4-1	TRBJ2-3	TGCGCCAGCAGCCAATCGGGGGTCGAGGGGGATACGCAGTATTTT	CASSQSGVEGDTQYF
.	.	TRBV5-1	TRBJ1-1	TGCGCCACCGCCCCAGGAACCATGAACACTGAAGCTTTCTTT	CATAPGTMNTEAFF
.	.	TRBV3-1/TRBV3-2	TRBJ1-2	TGTGCCAGCCGGACCCTCGGTGAGGATGGCTACACCTTC	CASRTLGEDGYTF
.	.	TRBV7-2	TRBJ1-1	TGTGCCAGCAGCTTAATGTTGGAGAACACTGAAGCTTTCTTT	CASSLMLENTEAFF
once	TRBD2	TRBV29-1	TRBJ2-5	TGCAGCGTGCTAGCGGGAGGAGAGACCCAGTACTTC	CSVLAGGETQYF
.	.	TRBV18	TRBJ2-4	TGTGCCAGCAGAACAGGGCTGGAGGCCAAAAACATTCAGTACTTC	CASRTGLEAKNIQYF
.	TRBD2	TRBV7-2	TRBJ2-5	TGTGCCAGCAGCCCCAGCGGGAGCGTCAGAGAGACCCAGTACTTC	CASSPSGSVRETQYF
.	.	TRBV6-5	TRBJ2-1	TGTGCCAGCAGTCAGGACATGAGCTCCTACAATGAGCAGTTCTTC	CASSQDMSSYNEQFF
.	TRBD2	TRBV24-1	TRBJ2-3	TGTGCCACCGGGACTAGCGGGGACCTAGGAGATACGCAGTATTTT	CATGTSGDLGDTQYF
.	.	TRBV7-2	TRBJ1-2	TGTGCCAGCAGCTTTGGGGGCGTCGACTATGGCTACACCTTC	CASSFGGVDYGYTF
.	.	TRBV6-1	TRBJ1-2	TGTGCCAGCAGTGATGGGCAGGTCCATGGCTACACCTTC	CASSDGQVHGYTF
.	.	TRBV28	TRBJ2-7	TGTGCCAGCAGTTCCGTGGGGCAGGGGAGCTCCTACGAGCAGTACTTC	CASSSVGQGSSYEQYF
.	.	TRBV7-8	TRBJ1-2	TGTGCCAGCAGCTTAGCCGGGGACTATGGCTACACCTTC	CASSLAGDYGYTF